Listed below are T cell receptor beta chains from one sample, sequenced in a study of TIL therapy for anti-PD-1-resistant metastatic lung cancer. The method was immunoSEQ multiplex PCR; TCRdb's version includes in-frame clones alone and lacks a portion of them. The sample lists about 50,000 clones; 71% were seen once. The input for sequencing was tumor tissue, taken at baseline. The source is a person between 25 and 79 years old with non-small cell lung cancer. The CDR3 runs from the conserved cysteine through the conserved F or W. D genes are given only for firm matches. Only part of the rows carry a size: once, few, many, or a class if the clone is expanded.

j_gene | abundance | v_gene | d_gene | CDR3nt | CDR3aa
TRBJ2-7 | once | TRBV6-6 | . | TGTGCCAGCAGCAACGTTGGAGGGGCCCCAAGGGACGAGCAGTACTTC | CASSNVGGAPRDEQYF
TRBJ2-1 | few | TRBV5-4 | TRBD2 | TGTGCCAGCAGCGGAATTAGCGGGAGGTCCTACAATGAGCAGTTCTTC | CASSGISGRSYNEQFF
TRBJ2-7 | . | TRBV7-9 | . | TGTGCCAGCAGCCCCAGCTACGAGCAGTACTTC | CASSPSYEQYF
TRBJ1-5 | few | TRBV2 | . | TGTGCCAGCAGTGAATTGGGCTACCAGCCCCAGCATTTT | CASSELGYQPQHF
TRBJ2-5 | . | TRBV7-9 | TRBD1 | TGTGCCAGCAGCCCCCTCGGGACAGGGGGCCAAGAGACCCAGTACTTC | CASSPLGTGGQETQYF
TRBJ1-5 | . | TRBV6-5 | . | TGTGCCAGCAGTTACGAAGGGAATCAGCCCCAGCATTTT | CASSYEGNQPQHF
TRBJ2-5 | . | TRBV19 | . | TGTGCCAGTAGTATACTAGGAGAGACCCAGTACTTC | CASSILGETQYF
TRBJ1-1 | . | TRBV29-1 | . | TGCAGCGCAAATAAACAGGGAGGCGCTTTCTTT | CSANKQGGAFF
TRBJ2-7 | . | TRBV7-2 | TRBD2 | TGTGCCAGCAGCTTAGGGTTTGGGGGGGTGATCTACGAGCAGTACTTC | CASSLGFGGVIYEQYF
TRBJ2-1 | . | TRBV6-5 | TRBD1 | TGTGCCAGCAAATCCGGGACAGGGCCCAATGAGCAGTTCTTC | CASKSGTGPNEQFF
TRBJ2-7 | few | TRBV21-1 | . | TGTGCCAGCAGCAAAATCGGAGGGACTAGCGGGAGGAAGAACGAGCAGTACTTC | CASSKIGGTSGRKNEQYF
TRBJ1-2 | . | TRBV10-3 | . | TGTGCCATCAGCCACACAGTTTCCTATGGCTACACCTTC | CAISHTVSYGYTF
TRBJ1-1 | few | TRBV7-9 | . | TGTGCCACCAGGCCTCGCGTGACAGTTCTTTACACTGAAGCTTTCTTT | CATRPRVTVLYTEAFF
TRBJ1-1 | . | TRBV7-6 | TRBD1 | TGTGCCAGCAGCTTAATCTCCGGGACAGGGCTAAACACTGAAGCTTTCTTT | CASSLISGTGLNTEAFF
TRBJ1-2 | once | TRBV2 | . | TGTGCCAGCAGTGAAACAGGGTCGGATGGCTACACCTTC | CASSETGSDGYTF
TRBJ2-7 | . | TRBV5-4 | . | TGTGCCAGCAGCCCAACCCCAGGAGAAGCCCCCTACGAGCAGTACTTC | CASSPTPGEAPYEQYF
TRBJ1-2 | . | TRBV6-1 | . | TGTGCCAGCAGTGAAACCTATAACTATGGCTACACCTTC | CASSETYNYGYTF
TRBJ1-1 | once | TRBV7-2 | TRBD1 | TGTGCCAGCAGCTTATCCCTCAGGGGGCTGGGCACTGAAGCTTTCTTT | CASSLSLRGLGTEAFF
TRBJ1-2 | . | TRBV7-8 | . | TGTGCCAGCAGCTTACGGCTGGGGGCAGGCGAAGGCTACACCTTC | CASSLRLGAGEGYTF
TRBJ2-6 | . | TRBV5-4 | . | TGTGCCAGCAGCTGGGGGATTGCATCTCCCTTTGACTCTGGGGCCAACGTCCTGACTTTC | CASSWGIASPFDSGANVLTF
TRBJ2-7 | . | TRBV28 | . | . | CASSFGPGPIYEQYF
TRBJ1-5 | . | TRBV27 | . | TGTGCCAGCAGTTACGGACGGGATAACTTTTTGCCCCAGCATTTT | CASSYGRDNFLPQHF
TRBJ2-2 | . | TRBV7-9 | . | TGTGCCAGCAGGGCGCTCTCGAACACCGGGGAGCTGTTTTTT | CASRALSNTGELFF
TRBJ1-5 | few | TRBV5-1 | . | TGCGCCAGCAGCATATCGGGGGGCGGTCAGCCCCAGCATTTT | CASSISGGGQPQHF
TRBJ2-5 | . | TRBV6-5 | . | TGTGCCAGCAGCTCCGACTACGGCTCGGAGACCCAGTACTTC | CASSSDYGSETQYF
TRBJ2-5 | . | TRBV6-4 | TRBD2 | TGTGCCAGCAGTGACGGGATAGCGGGGATACTCCAGGAGACCCAGTACTTC | CASSDGIAGILQETQYF
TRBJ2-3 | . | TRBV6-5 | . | TGTGCCAGCAGTCGGACTCCCGATAGGTATACGCAGTATTTT | CASSRTPDRYTQYF
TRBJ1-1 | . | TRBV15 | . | TGTGCCACCAGCAATTGGGGGCATGGGCATGGGAACACTGAAGCTTTCTTT | CATSNWGHGHGNTEAFF
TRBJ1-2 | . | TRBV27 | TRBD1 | TGTGCCAGCAGTTTTTCAGGGGGAAATGGCTACACCTTC | CASSFSGGNGYTF
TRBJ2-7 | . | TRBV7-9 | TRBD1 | TGTGCCAGCAGCCCTACAGGGGGCCAGGACGAGCAGTACTTC | CASSPTGGQDEQYF
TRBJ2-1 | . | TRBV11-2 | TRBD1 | TGTGCCAGCAGCTTAGGTTCAGGGGGCAATTCCTACAATGAGCAGTTCTTC | CASSLGSGGNSYNEQFF
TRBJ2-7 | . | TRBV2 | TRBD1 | TGTGCCAGCAGGGGGGACAGGGTGTCTGCCTACGAGCAGTACTTC | CASRGDRVSAYEQYF
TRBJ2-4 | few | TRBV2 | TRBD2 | TGTGCCAGCAGTAGGCCGGGAGGTGGGGCCAAAAACATTCAGTACTTC | CASSRPGGGAKNIQYF
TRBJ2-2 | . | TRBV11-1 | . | TGTGCCAGCAGCCCCGCCGGGGGGAACACCGGGGAGCTGTTTTTT | CASSPAGGNTGELFF
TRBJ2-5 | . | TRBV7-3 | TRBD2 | TGTGCCAGCAGCCTAGGGACTAGCCAAGGGGAAGAGACCCAGTACTTC | CASSLGTSQGEETQYF
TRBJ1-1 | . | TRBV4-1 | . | TGCGCCAGCAAGGAAGGCACTGAAGCTTTCTTT | CASKEGTEAFF
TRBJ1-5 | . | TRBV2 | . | TGTGCCAGCAGCCCGAGAGGGGGAGCTCAGCCCCAGCATTTT | CASSPRGGAQPQHF
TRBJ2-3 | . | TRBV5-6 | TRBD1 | TGTGCCAGCAGACCAGGGGTAGGGGGCACAGATGCGCAGTATTTT | CASRPGVGGTDAQYF
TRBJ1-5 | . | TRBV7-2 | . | TGTGCCAGCAGCTTGACTTTCAGCAATCAGCCCCAGCATTTT | CASSLTFSNQPQHF
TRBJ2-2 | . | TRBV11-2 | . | TGTGCCAGCAGCCCAGGCACGAGGAACACCGGGGAGCTGTTTTTT | CASSPGTRNTGELFF
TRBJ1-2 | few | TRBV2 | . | TGTGCCAGCTCAGGGCAAGGCTATGGCTACACCTTC | CASSGQGYGYTF